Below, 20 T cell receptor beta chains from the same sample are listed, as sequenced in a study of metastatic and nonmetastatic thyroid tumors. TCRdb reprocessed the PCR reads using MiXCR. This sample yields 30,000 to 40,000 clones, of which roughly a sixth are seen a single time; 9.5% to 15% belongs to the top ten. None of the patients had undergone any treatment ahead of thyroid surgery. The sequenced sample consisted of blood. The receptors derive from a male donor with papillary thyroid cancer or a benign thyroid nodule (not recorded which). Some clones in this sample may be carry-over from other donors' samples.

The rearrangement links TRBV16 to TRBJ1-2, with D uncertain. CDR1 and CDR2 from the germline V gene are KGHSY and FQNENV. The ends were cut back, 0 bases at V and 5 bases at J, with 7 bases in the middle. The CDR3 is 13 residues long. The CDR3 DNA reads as TGTGCCAGCAGCCAATCAGGGATTTATGGCTACACCTTC. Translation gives CASSQSGIYGYTF.

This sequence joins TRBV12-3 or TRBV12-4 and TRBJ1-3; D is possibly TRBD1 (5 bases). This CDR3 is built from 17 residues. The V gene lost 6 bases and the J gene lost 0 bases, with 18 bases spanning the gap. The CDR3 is CASRSDSAMFSGNTIYF. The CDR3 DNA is TGTGCCAGCAGGTCTGACAGCGCTATGTTCTCTGGAAACACCATATATTTT.

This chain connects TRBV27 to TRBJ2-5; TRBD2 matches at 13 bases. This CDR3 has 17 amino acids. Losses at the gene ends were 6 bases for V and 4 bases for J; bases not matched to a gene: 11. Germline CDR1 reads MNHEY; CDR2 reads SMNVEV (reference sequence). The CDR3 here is CASRPAVTSGRRETQYF. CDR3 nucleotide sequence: TGTGCCAGCAGACCCGCCGTGACTAGCGGGAGGAGAGAGACCCAGTACTTC.

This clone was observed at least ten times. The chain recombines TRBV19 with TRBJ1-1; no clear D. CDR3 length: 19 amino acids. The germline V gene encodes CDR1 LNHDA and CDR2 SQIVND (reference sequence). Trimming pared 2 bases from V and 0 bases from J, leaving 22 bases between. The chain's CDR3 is CASSIKSSRGLRMNTEAFF. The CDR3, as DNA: TGTGCCAGTAGTATAAAGAGCAGCAGAGGGTTGAGAATGAACACTGAAGCTTTCTTT.

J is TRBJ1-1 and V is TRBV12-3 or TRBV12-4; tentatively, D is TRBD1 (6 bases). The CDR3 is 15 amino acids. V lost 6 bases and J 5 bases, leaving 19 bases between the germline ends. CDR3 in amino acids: CASSYASGGTTEAFF. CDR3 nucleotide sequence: TGTGCCAGCAGCTACGCCTCTGGGGGGACAACTGAAGCTTTCTTT.

The CDR3 nucleotides are TGTGCCAGCAGCTCGAACCACCACGAGCAGTACTTC. Its protein is CASSSNHHEQYF. The gene calls are TRBV11-2 and TRBJ2-7, with no clear D. Trimming cost V 4 bases and J 5 bases, with 9 bases left between them. Germline values: CDR1 SGHAT, CDR2 FQNNGV. CDR3 length: 12 residues. Using reference TRBV11-2 and TRBJ2-7 for the parts outside the CDR3, the full variable domain is EAGVAQSPRYKIIEKRQSVAFWCNPISGHATLYWYQQILGQGPKLLIQFQNNGVVDDSQLPKDRFSAERLKGVDSTLKIQPAKLEDSAVYLCASSSNHHEQYFGPGTRLTVT.

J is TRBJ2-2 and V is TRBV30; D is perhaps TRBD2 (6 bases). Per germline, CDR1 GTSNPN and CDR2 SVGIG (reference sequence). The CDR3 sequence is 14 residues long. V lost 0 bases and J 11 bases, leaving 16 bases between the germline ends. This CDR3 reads CAWSVRVAAVELFF. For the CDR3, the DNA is TGTGCCTGGAGTGTACGGGTAGCGGCCGTTGAGCTGTTTTTT. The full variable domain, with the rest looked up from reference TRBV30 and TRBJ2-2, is SQTIHQWPATLVQPVGSPLSLECTVEGTSNPNLYWYRQAAGRGLQLLFYSVGIGQISSEVPQNLSASRPQDRQFILSSKKLLLSDSGFYLCAWSVRVAAVELFFGEGSRLTVL.

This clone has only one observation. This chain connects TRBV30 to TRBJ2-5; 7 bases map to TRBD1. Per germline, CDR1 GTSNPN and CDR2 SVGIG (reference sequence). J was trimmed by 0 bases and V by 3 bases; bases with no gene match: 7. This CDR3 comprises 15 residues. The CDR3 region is CAWSETGTYQETQYF. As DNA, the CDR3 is TGTGCCTGGAGCGAGACAGGGACGTACCAAGAGACCCAGTACTTC. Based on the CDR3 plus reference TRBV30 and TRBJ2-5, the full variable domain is SQTIHQWPATLVQPVGSPLSLECTVEGTSNPNLYWYRQAAGRGLQLLFYSVGIGQISSEVPQNLSASRPQDRQFILSSKKLLLSDSGFYLCAWSETGTYQETQYFGPGTRLLVL.

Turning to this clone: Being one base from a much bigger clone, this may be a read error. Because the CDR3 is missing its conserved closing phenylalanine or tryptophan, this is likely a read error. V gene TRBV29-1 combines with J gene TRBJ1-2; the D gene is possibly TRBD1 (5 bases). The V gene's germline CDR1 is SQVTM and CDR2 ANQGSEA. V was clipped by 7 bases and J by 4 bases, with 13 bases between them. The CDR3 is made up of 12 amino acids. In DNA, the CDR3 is TGCAGCGCCGGAGGGGAGGTCTATGGCTACACCCTC. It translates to CSAGGEVYGYTL.

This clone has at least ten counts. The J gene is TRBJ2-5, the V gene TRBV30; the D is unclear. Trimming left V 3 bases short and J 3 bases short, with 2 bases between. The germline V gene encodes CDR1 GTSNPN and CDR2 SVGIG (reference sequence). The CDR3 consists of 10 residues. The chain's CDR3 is CAWSEETQYF. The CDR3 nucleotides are TGTGCCTGGAGCGAAGAGACCCAGTACTTC.

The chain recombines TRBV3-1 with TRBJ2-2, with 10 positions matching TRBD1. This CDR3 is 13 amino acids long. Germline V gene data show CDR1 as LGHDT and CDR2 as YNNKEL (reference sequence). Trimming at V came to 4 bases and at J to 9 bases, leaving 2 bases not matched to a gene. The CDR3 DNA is TGTGCCAGCAGCCGGGACAGGGGCCGGGAGCTGTTTTTT. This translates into CASSRDRGRELFF.

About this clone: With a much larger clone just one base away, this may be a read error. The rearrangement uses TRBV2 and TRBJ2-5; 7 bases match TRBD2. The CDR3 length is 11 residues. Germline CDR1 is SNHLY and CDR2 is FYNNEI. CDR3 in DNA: TGTGCCAGCAGTGAAAGGGCTAGCGGAGACTTC. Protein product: CASSERASGDF.

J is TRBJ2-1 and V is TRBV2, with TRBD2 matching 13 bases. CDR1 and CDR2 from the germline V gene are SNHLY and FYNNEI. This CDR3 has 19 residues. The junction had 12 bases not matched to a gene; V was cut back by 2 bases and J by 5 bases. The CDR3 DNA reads TGTGCCAGCAGTGAAAGTGCCTTATCACTAGCGGGAGGGGACAATGAGCAGTTCTTC. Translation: CASSESALSLAGGDNEQFF.

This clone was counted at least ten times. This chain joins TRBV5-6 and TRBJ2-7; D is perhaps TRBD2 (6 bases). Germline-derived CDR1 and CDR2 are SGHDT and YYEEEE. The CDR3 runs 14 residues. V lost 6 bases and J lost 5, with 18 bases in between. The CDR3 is CASNPWGVSDEQYF. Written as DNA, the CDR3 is TGTGCCAGCAACCCTTGGGGGGTAAGCGACGAGCAGTACTTC. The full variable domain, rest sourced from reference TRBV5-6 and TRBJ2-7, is DAGVTQSPTHLIKTRGQQVTLRCSPKSGHDTVSWYQQALGQGPQFIFQYYEEEERQRGNFPDRFSGHQFPNYSSELNVNALLLGDSALYLCASNPWGVSDEQYFGPGTRLTVT.

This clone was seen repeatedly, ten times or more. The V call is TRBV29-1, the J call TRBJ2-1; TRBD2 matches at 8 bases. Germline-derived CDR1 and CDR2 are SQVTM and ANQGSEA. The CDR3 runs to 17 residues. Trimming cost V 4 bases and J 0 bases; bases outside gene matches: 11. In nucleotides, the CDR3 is TGCAGCGTTGTTCGGGTAGCGGGGCGTAGCTCCTACAATGAGCAGTTCTTC. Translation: CSVVRVAGRSSYNEQFF.

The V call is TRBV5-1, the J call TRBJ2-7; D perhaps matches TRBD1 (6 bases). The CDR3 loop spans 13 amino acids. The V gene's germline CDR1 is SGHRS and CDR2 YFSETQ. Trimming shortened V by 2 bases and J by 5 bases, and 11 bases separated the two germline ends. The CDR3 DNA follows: TGCGCCAGCAGCTTAGGTCCAGGGGACGAGCAGTACTTC. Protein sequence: CASSLGPGDEQYF.

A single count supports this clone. The DNA of the CDR3 is TGTGCCAGTAGCCGTCGACTCCGTGCTAGCACAGATACGCAGTATTTT. Translated: CASSRRLRASTDTQYF. The rearrangement uses TRBV19 and TRBJ2-3; no reliable D call. The CDR3 is 16 amino acids. CDR1 is LNHDA and CDR2 is SQIVND in the germline V gene (reference sequence). Trimming shortened V by 6 bases and J by 0 bases, and 16 bases separated the two germline ends.

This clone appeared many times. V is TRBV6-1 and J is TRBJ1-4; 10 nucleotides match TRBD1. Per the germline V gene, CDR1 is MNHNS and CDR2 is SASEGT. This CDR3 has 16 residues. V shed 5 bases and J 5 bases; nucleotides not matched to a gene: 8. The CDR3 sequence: CASSLRQGAGNEKLFF. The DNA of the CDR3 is TGTGCCAGCAGTTTACGACAGGGGGCCGGGAATGAAAAACTGTTTTTT.

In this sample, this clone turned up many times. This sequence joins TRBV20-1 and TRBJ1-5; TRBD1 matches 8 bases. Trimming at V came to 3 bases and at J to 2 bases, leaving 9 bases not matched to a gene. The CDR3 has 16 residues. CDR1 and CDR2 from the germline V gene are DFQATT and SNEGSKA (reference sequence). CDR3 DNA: TGCAGTGCTAGTAAGACAGGGGAGGTTGGCAATCAGCCCCAGCATTTT. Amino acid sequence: CSASKTGEVGNQPQHF.

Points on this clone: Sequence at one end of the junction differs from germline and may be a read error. The CDR3 sequence: CASSLAWTSGPREGRETQYF. In DNA, the CDR3 is TGTGCCAGCAGCTTAGCGTGGACTAGCGGCCCGAGGGAGGGACGAGAGACTCAGTACTTC. The chain carries TRBV7-6 and TRBJ2-5; 10 nucleotides match TRBD2. CDR1 is SGHVS, CDR2 FNYEAQ, per germline. The CDR3 covers 20 residues.